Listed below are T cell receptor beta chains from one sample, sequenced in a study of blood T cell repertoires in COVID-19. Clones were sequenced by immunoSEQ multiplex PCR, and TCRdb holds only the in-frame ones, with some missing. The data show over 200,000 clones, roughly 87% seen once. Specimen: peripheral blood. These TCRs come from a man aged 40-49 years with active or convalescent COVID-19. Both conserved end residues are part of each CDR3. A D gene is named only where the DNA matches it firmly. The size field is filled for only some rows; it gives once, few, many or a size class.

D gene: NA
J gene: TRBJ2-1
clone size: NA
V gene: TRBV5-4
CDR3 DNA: TGTGCCAGCAGCCCACTGGCCTCACAGGGTCTCGGCAATGAGCAGTTCTTC
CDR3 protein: CASSPLASQGLGNEQFF

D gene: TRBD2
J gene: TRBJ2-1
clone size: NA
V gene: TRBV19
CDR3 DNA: TGTGCCAGTAGGCCTAGCGGGGCACCCTACAATGAGCAGTTCTTC
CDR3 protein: CASRPSGAPYNEQFF

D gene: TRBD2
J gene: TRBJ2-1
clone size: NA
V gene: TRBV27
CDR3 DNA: TGTGCCAGCAGTTTAGGGCCTAGCGGGAGAAATGAGCAGTTCTTC
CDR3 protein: CASSLGPSGRNEQFF

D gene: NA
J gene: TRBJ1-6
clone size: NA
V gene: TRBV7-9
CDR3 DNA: TGTGCCAGCAGCTTAAATGTCGTGGGCTTCTATAATTCACCCCTCCACTTT
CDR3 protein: CASSLNVVGFYNSPLHF

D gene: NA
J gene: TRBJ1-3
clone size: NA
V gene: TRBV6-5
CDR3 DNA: TGTGCCAGCAGTTACTCCGGCAGGGCTGGAAACACCATATATTTT
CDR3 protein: CASSYSGRAGNTIYF

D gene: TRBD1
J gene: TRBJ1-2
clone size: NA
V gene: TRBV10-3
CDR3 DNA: TGTGCCATCAGGGATTTGACAGGGCTATATGGCTACACCTTC
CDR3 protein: CAIRDLTGLYGYTF

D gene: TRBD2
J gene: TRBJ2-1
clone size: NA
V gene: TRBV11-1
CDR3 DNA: TGTGCCAGCGGTCCCCTAGCGGCCAATGAGCAGTTCTTC
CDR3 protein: CASGPLAANEQFF

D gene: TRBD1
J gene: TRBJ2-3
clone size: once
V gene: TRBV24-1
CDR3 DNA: TGTGCCACCAGCCGACAGGGGAGGACAGATACGCAGTATTTT
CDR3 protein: CATSRQGRTDTQYF

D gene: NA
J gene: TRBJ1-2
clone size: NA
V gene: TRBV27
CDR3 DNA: TGTGCCAGCAGTTTAAGTATAGGGGATGGCTACACCTTC
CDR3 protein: CASSLSIGDGYTF

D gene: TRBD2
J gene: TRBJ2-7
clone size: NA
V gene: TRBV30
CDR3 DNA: TGTGCCTGGAGTGAGGGCGGGAGGCCTGGGGACGAGCAGTACTTC
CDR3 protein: CAWSEGGRPGDEQYF

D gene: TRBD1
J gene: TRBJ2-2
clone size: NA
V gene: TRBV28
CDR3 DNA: TGTGCCAGTAATGAGGACAGGGGATGGACCGGGGAGCTGTTTTTT
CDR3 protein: CASNEDRGWTGELFF

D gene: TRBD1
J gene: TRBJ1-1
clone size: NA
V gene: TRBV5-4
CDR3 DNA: TGTGCCAGCAGCTACGCGACAGGGTTGAACACTGAAGCTTTCTTT
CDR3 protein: CASSYATGLNTEAFF

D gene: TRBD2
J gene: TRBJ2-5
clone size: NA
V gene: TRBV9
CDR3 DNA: TGTGCCAGCAGCGACCTACGGCCTAGCGGATACCAAGAGACCCAGTACTTC
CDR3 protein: CASSDLRPSGYQETQYF

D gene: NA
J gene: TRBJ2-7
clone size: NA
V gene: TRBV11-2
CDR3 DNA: TGTGCCAGCAGTACGGGAAGAGGCTACGAGCAGTACTTC
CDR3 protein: CASSTGRGYEQYF

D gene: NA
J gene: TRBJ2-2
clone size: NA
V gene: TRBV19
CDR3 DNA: TGTGCCTACGGGACTCAGAACACCGGGGAGCTGTTTTTT
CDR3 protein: CAYGTQNTGELFF

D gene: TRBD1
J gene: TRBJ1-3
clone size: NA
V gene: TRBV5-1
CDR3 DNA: TGCGCCAGCAGCGATCACAGGGGTTTTGGAAACACCATATATTTT
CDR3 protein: CASSDHRGFGNTIYF

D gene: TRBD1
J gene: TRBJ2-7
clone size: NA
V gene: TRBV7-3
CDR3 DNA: TGTGCCAGCAGCTCGACAGGGAGTATCCACGAGCAGTACTTC
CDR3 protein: CASSSTGSIHEQYF

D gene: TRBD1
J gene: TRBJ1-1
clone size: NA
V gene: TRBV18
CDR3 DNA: TGTGCCAGCTCACTTGACAGGGTTGAAGCTTTCTTT
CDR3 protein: CASSLDRVEAFF